This T cell receptor beta chain derives from a study of T cell repertoires in cytomegalovirus infection. For the study at large: TCR beta signatures that were public indicated CMV infection and matching HLA type.

TCRdb reprocessed the reads with MiXCR, giving one entry per CDR3 protein. The sample carries some 560,000 distinct CDR3 sequences, over 35% recorded once. CDR1 and CDR2 from the germline V gene are MNHEY and SVGEGT. Trimming removed 7 bases from V and 0 bases from J; junction bases left unmatched: 6. This CDR3 spans 15 amino acids. Study findings and constraints: Cumulative frequency (of public TCR beta family members) identified carriers of CMV plus the relevant HLA. There were HLA-C-restricted CMV-specific TCR beta clonotypes dominating the ex vivo response.

This clonotype has just a few counts. No antigen is known for it. Specimen: cultured PBMCs, collected from culture after CMV antigen stimulation. This TCR was sampled from a human donor in good health (CMV status not recorded). Some clones in this sample may be carry-over from other donors' samples. J is TRBJ2-7 and V is TRBV6-2 or TRBV6-3; 10 bases match TRBD1. CDR3 sequence (DNA): TGTGCCAGCACCCCGGGACAGGGGCTCTCCTACGAGCAGTACTTC. This gives the protein CASTPGQGLSYEQYF.